This T cell receptor beta chain was found in a study of shared clonotypes between healthy human individuals. Germline V gives CDR1 SGHNT, CDR2 YENEEA. The CDR3 runs to 15 residues. Trimming stripped 4 bases from V and 1 base from J, with 10 bases between. This was a deep-level run. Data came from immunoSEQ multiplex PCR; TCRdb stores just in-frame clones and leaves some out. The sample includes 900,000 to 1,200,000 clones, around 78% of them seen just once. Sequencing input: memory CD4+ T cells from PBMCs. The subset is: CD45RA-negative fraction. This receptor was identified in a man aged 18 to 29 in good health. Some clones in this sample may be carry-over from other donors' samples. The chain carries TRBV11-3 and TRBJ2-2; unclear D gene. The CDR3 coding sequence is TGTGCCAGCAGCTCCACCGCCGGGAACACCGGGGAGCTGTTTTTT. Translation: CASSSTAGNTGELFF.